This TCR beta chain was captured by sequencing in a study of cytomegalovirus exposure and HLA in healthy donors. Broader study findings: According to an earlier analysis, most TCR beta V segments yielded productive rearrangements about 87% or about 30% of the time. Sequencing depth across donors, presence/absence analyses assumed, was roughly uniform.

This clone was counted once. Its antigen is currently unknown. A multiplex PCR was run with 60 Vbeta primers and 13 Jbeta primers. Assay: immunoSEQ multiplex PCR; the TCRdb copy retains only in-frame clones and omits some. Of fewer than 250,000 clones listed, about 80% are singletons. Germline values: CDR1 LNHDA, CDR2 SQIVND (reference sequence). The CDR3 totals 14 residues. J was trimmed by 2 bases and V by 4 bases; bases with no gene match: 4. The origin of this receptor is a man aged 18 to 29 in good health and CMV-seronegative. V gene TRBV19 combines with J gene TRBJ2-7; 8 bases line up with TRBD1. Sequenced material: PBMCs. CDR3 DNA sequence: TGTGCCAGTAGTAGGTGGACAGGGACCTACGAGCAGTACTTC. Its protein is CASSRWTGTYEQYF.